A single sample gave rise to the 10 T cell receptor beta chains below, sequenced in a study of blood T cell repertoires in COVID-19. The protocol was immunoSEQ multiplex PCR, while the TCRdb copy is restricted to in-frame clones and leaves out a portion. The sample lists 100,000 or so clones, 70% to 90% occurring once. The sequenced material came from peripheral blood. Receptors were obtained from a man aged 60-69 years with acute or convalescent COVID-19.

V usage is TRBV7-9 and J usage is TRBJ2-7, with 7 nucleotides matching TRBD1. The trim removed 2 bases at V and 2 bases at J, leaving 3 bases unmatched. CDR1 SEHNR and CDR2 FQNEAQ come from the germline V gene (reference sequence). CDR3 length: 14 amino acids. For the CDR3, the DNA is TGTGCCAGCAGCTTACGGACAGGTGCCTACGAGCAGTACTTC. Protein: CASSLRTGAYEQYF.

The J gene is TRBJ1-3, the V gene TRBV5-5; 12 bases line up with TRBD1. Unmatched junction bases numbered 10, after V lost 3 bases and J lost 0 bases. Per germline, CDR1 SGHKS and CDR2 YYEKEE (reference sequence). This CDR3 contains 19 residues. CDR3 coding DNA: TGTGCCAGCAGCTCACTTCCGGGACAGGGGGCATACTCTGGAAACACCATATATTTT. Translating it yields CASSSLPGQGAYSGNTIYF.

This chain links TRBV7-7 with TRBJ2-1, with D perhaps matching TRBD2 (6 bases). Trimming removed 1 base at V and 10 bases at J, with 20 bases between. Germline assignment: CDR1 SSHAT and CDR2 FNYEAQ (reference sequence). The CDR3 consists of 16 residues. Here the CDR3 DNA reads TGTGCCAGCAGCTTAGGCGGGGTAGGGTTGGCAGGGGAGCAGTTCTTC. Translation: CASSLGGVGLAGEQFF.

The chain carries TRBV29-1 and TRBJ2-5; 7 nucleotides agree with TRBD1. Unmatched junction bases numbered 8, after V lost 8 bases and J lost 5 bases. Germline CDR1 reads SQVTM; CDR2 reads ANQGSEA. This CDR3 contains 12 residues. The DNA of the CDR3 is TGCAGCACAAGACAGGGCGGGGAGACCCAGTACTTC. Protein product: CSTRQGGETQYF.

This clone was counted a few times. The J gene is TRBJ2-5, the V gene TRBV12-5; D is perhaps TRBD2 (7 bases). Trimming took off 1 base at V and 5 bases at J, with 14 bases between the two ends. This CDR3 spans 15 amino acids. The V gene's germline CDR1 is LGHNT and CDR2 FRNRAP. The CDR3 reads CASGLGGGNRETQYF. The CDR3 nucleotides read TGTGCTAGTGGTTTGGGGGGGGGCAACCGGGAGACCCAGTACTTC.

The chain carries TRBV6-5 and TRBJ2-7, with TRBD1 identical over 10 bases. The germline gives CDR1 MNHEY, CDR2 SVGAGI. The CDR3 has 15 residues. Unmatched junction bases numbered 7, after V lost 6 bases and J lost 2 bases. The CDR3 protein is CASSPTGGATYEQYF. The DNA of the CDR3 is TGTGCCAGCAGCCCGACAGGGGGCGCAACCTACGAGCAGTACTTC.

The rearrangement joins TRBV12-3 or TRBV12-4 to TRBJ2-1; TRBD1 aligns across 7 bases. The CDR3 length is 12 residues. Losses at the gene ends were 7 bases for V and 9 bases for J; bases not matched to a gene: 6. CDR3 protein: CASTGDSGEQFF. The CDR3 DNA follows: TGTGCCAGCACCGGGGACAGTGGTGAGCAGTTCTTC.

In this sample, this clone turned up once. The chain joins TRBV15 to TRBJ2-3; a possible D gene is TRBD1 (6 bases). The CDR3 totals 13 residues. V was shortened by 2 bases and J by 6 bases, with 9 bases between the two germline ends. The V gene's germline CDR1 is LNHNV and CDR2 YYDKDF (reference sequence). CDR3 in DNA: TGTGCCACCAGCAGACCAACAGGGGATACGCAGTATTTT. Encoded protein: CATSRPTGDTQYF.

The rearrangement joins TRBV2 to TRBJ1-6, with D uncertain. V lost 3 bases and J 6 bases, leaving 12 bases between the germline ends. Germline V gene data show CDR1 as SNHLY and CDR2 as FYNNEI. The CDR3 extends over 15 amino acids. The CDR3 region is CASSESSGPNSPLHF. For the CDR3, the DNA is TGTGCCAGCAGTGAGTCGTCGGGTCCTAATTCACCCCTCCACTTT.

The rearrangement joins TRBV5-1 to TRBJ2-2; 8 positions agree with TRBD2. The ends lost 3 bases at V and 6 bases at J; junction bases unmatched: 10. Germline loops: CDR1 SGHRS, CDR2 YFSETQ. This CDR3 region has 16 residues. CDR3 DNA sequence: TGCGCCAGCAGCTCGGGTACGGGGGGGGCCGCCGGGGAGCTGTTTTTT. Amino acid sequence: CASSSGTGGAAGELFF.